The 23 T cell receptor beta chains given below trace back to one sample, sequenced in a study of blood T cell repertoires in COVID-19. Repertoires were generated with immunoSEQ multiplex PCR, while TCRdb's copy carries only in-frame clones and drops some. The sample consists of around 280,000 clones, approximately 90% of them appearing once. What was sequenced was PBMCs or T cells enriched from blood (not recorded which). The receptors derive from a woman aged 40-49 years who had recovered from COVID-19.

This rearrangement joins TRBV6-4 to TRBJ1-1; the D is unclear. Per germline, CDR1 MRHNA and CDR2 SNTAGT. CDR3 size: 13 residues. V lost 4 bases and J 0 bases, leaving 6 bases between the germline ends. The CDR3 loop reads CASSGEMNTEAFF. In DNA, the CDR3 is TGTGCCAGCAGTGGGGAGATGAACACTGAAGCTTTCTTT.

The gene calls are TRBV28 and TRBJ2-5, with TRBD2 as a possible D gene (7 bases). V was cut by 2 bases and J by 3 bases, with 13 bases left in between. The CDR3 consists of 15 residues. Germline CDR1 and CDR2: MDHEN and SYDVKM. This chain's CDR3 is CASSLGGAGKETQYF. DNA for the CDR3: TGTGCCAGCAGTTTAGGGGGGGCCGGGAAAGAGACCCAGTACTTC.

V gene TRBV6-5 combines with J gene TRBJ2-7; 9 bases line up with TRBD2. J was trimmed by 7 bases and V by 7 bases; bases with no gene match: 11. The CDR3 extends over 14 amino acids. Germline lookup yields CDR1 MNHEY and CDR2 SVGAGI. Written as DNA, the CDR3 is TGTGCCAGCAAGATTTCAGCGGGAGGCTTTGAGCAGTACTTC. Translation: CASKISAGGFEQYF.

The table lists this clone with a count of one. The rearrangement uses TRBV4-3 and TRBJ1-5, with D unclear. Germline-derived CDR1 and CDR2 are LGHNA and YSLEER. The CDR3 loop spans 13 amino acids. V shed 2 bases and J shed 5 bases, with 7 bases lying between them. The CDR3 sequence is CASSQQEDQPQHF. In DNA form, the CDR3 reads TGCGCCAGCAGCCAACAGGAAGATCAGCCCCAGCATTTT.

The chain carries TRBV7-3 and TRBJ1-1, with D possibly matching TRBD1 (6 bases). The CDR3 sequence is 14 residues long. The germline gives CDR1 SGHTA, CDR2 FQGTGA. The ends were cut back, 0 bases at V and 7 bases at J, with 12 bases in the middle. CDR3 nucleotide sequence: TGTGCCAGCAGCTTAACGGCAGGGGTCGGTGAAGCTTTCTTT. The encoded protein is CASSLTAGVGEAFF. Filled out from reference TRBV7-3 and TRBJ1-1, the complete variable domain reads GAGVSQTPSNKVTEKGKYVELRCDPISGHTALYWYRQSLGQGPEFLIYFQGTGAADDSGLPNDRFFAVRPEGSVSTLKIQRTERGDSAVYLCASSLTAGVGEAFFGQGTRLTVV.

The chain joins TRBV24-1 to TRBJ2-1, with a tentative D call TRBD2 (6 bases). V was pared by 9 bases and J by 9 bases, with 11 bases between. Germline CDR1 KGHDR, CDR2 SFDVKD. The CDR3 contains 11 residues. The CDR3 spells CATGTSVEQFF. In DNA, the CDR3 is TGTGCCACCGGGACTTCGGTTGAGCAGTTCTTC.

The chain employs TRBV11-3 and TRBJ1-1; weak D call: TRBD1 (5 bases). The CDR3 is made up of 13 amino acids. Germline V lookup: CDR1 SGHNT, CDR2 YENEEA. V lost 5 bases and J lost 1, with 8 bases in between. The CDR3 region is CASSKDRNTEAFF. The CDR3 coding sequence is TGTGCCAGCAGCAAAGACAGGAACACTGAAGCTTTCTTT.

J is TRBJ1-4 and V is TRBV7-2, with 8 bases that match TRBD1. Looked up from germline, CDR1 is SGHTA and CDR2 is FQGNSA. The CDR3 has 15 residues. V was clipped by 6 bases and J by 4 bases; unmatched bases: 7. CDR3 bases: TGTGCCAGCAGAAGTGAGGGACAGGATAATGAAAAACTGTTTTTT. This sequence encodes CASRSEGQDNEKLFF.

This clone was detected only a few times. This chain links TRBV2 with TRBJ1-5; 9 positions match TRBD1. J gave up 7 bases and V 0 bases, and 10 bases lay outside the gene matches. In germline, CDR1 is SNHLY, CDR2 FYNNEI. The length of the CDR3 is 17 residues. This CDR3 is CASSEAGQGRGGQPQHF. In nucleotides, the CDR3 is TGTGCCAGCAGTGAAGCGGGACAGGGAAGAGGAGGGCAGCCCCAGCATTTT.

This clone has more than one count but fewer than ten. The junction does not match germline at one end; this may be a read error. J is TRBJ2-7 and V is TRBV4-2, with 8 bases identical to TRBD1. CDR1 and CDR2 (germline): LGHNA, YNFKEQ. CDR3 length: 16 amino acids. The CDR3 DNA sequence: TGTGCCAGCAGCCAAGTCCGGGCAGGGGGCTCCTCCGAGCAGTACTTC. Translation: CASSQVRAGGSSEQYF.

The chain carries TRBV27 and TRBJ2-7; D is uncertain. Trimming cost V 7 bases and J 0 bases, with 10 bases left between them. The CDR3 runs to 13 residues. Germline assignment: CDR1 MNHEY and CDR2 SMNVEV (reference sequence). The CDR3 reads CASKSFGSYEQYF. As DNA, the CDR3 is TGTGCCAGCAAAAGCTTTGGCTCCTACGAGCAGTACTTC.

This clone was counted once. The V call is TRBV6-5, the J call TRBJ2-5; D may be TRBD2 (5 bases). Looked up from germline, CDR1 is MNHEY and CDR2 is SVGAGI. The V end lost 2 bases, the J end lost 0 bases, and 10 bases lay between the germline ends. This CDR3 region has 15 residues. Here the CDR3 DNA reads TGTGCCAGCAGTTACAGCGGCAGAGACCAAGAGACCCAGTACTTC. It encodes CASSYSGRDQETQYF.

This chain joins TRBV11-2 and TRBJ2-7; TRBD1 agrees at 10 bases. The CDR3 length is 13 residues. V trimming: 5 bases; J trimming: 3 bases; junction bases outside the gene matches: 1. Germline values: CDR1 SGHAT, CDR2 FQNNGV. Here the CDR3 reads CASSGTGDYEQYF. The CDR3 nucleotides read TGTGCCAGCAGCGGGACAGGGGACTACGAGCAGTACTTC.

The rearrangement uses TRBV28 and TRBJ2-4; maybe TRBD2 (6 bases). The V and J ends lost 5 bases and 0 bases respectively, with 17 bases between them. The CDR3 is made up of 17 amino acids. Germline values: CDR1 MDHEN, CDR2 SYDVKM. The CDR3 nucleotides are TGTGCCAGCAGTCCCCGGGGGAATAGAGTAGCCAAAAACATTCAGTACTTC. As protein: CASSPRGNRVAKNIQYF.

This clone was found once. The chain combines TRBV7-2 with TRBJ2-5, with D possibly TRBD2 on 5 matching bases. Germline V CDR1 and CDR2: SGHTA, FQGNSA. The V gene lost 4 bases and the J gene lost 6 bases, with 12 bases spanning the gap. This CDR3 is built from 13 residues. CDR3 DNA sequence: TGTGCCAGCAGCTACTCTAGCACCAAGACCCAGTACTTC. It is translated as CASSYSSTKTQYF.

V usage is TRBV5-6 and J usage is TRBJ2-7; the match to TRBD2 covers 13 bases. CDR3 size: 16 residues. Germline assignment: CDR1 SGHDT and CDR2 YYEEEE. V gave up 2 bases and J gave up 5 bases; unmatched junction bases: 7. CDR3: CASSLRGLAGTHEQYF. CDR3 coding DNA: TGTGCCAGCAGCTTAAGGGGACTAGCGGGAACCCACGAGCAGTACTTC.

The V gene is TRBV24-1, the J gene TRBJ1-5; 7 bases are a match to TRBD1. Germline V gene lookup returns CDR1 KGHDR and CDR2 SFDVKD. This CDR3 contains 16 residues. Losses at the gene ends were 4 bases for V and 5 bases for J; bases not matched to a gene: 10. The CDR3 reads CATSDGPGTDHQPQHF. CDR3 coding DNA: TGTGCCACCAGTGACGGACCCGGGACAGACCATCAGCCCCAGCATTTT.

This clone has a handful of counts. This chain links TRBV7-9 with TRBJ1-6, with TRBD1 matching 7 bases. V lost 4 bases, J lost 4 bases, and 4 bases stayed unmatched. Germline lookup yields CDR1 SEHNR and CDR2 FQNEAQ (reference sequence). The CDR3 extends over 15 amino acids. CDR3 sequence reads: CASSSGQKYNSPLHF. CDR3 coding DNA: TGTGCCAGCAGCTCGGGACAGAAATATAATTCACCCCTCCACTTT.

This sequence joins TRBV5-1 and TRBJ2-2; D possibly corresponds to TRBD2 (6 bases). The CDR3 loop spans 16 amino acids. Germline V lookup: CDR1 SGHRS, CDR2 YFSETQ. Trimming removed 6 bases at V and 3 bases at J, with 18 bases between. This CDR3 reads CASTPPASAYTGELFF. CDR3 coding DNA: TGCGCCAGCACCCCGCCGGCTAGCGCATACACCGGGGAGCTGTTTTTT.

This chain links TRBV18 with TRBJ2-2, with 12 bases identical to TRBD1. The CDR3 consists of 18 residues. V dropped 6 bases and J dropped 3; count of bases not matched to a gene: 11. Per the germline V gene, CDR1 is KGHSH and CDR2 is LQKENI. CDR3 residues: CASSSYKGQGAHTGELFF. DNA for the CDR3: TGTGCCAGCTCGTCCTACAAGGGACAGGGGGCCCACACCGGGGAGCTGTTTTTT. Using reference TRBV18 and TRBJ2-2 for the parts outside the CDR3, the full variable domain is NAGVMQNPRHLVRRRGQEARLRCSPMKGHSHVYWYRQLPEEGLKFMVYLQKENIIDESGMPKERFSAEFPKEGPSILRIQQVVRGDSAAYFCASSSYKGQGAHTGELFFGEGSRLTVL.

The chain employs TRBV11-1 and TRBJ1-4, with 8 bases aligning to TRBD1. The CDR3 consists of 16 residues. Germline trimming cut 5 bases from V and 1 base from J; bases unmatched to any gene: 6. CDR1 is SGHAT, CDR2 FQDESV, per germline (reference sequence). In nucleotides, the CDR3 is TGTGCCAGCAGCCGTGCGACAGGGGTAACTAATGAAAAACTGTTTTTT. As protein: CASSRATGVTNEKLFF. The whole variable domain, remainder taken from reference TRBV11-1 and TRBJ1-4, is EAEVAQSPRYKITEKSQAVAFWCDPISGHATLYWYRQILGQGPELLVQFQDESVVDDSQLPKDRFSAERLKGVDSTLKIQPAELGDSAMYLCASSRATGVTNEKLFFGSGTQLSVL.

The chain combines TRBV6-6 with TRBJ2-7, with TRBD1 matching over 8 bases. Unmatched junction bases numbered 9, after V lost 2 bases and J lost 6 bases. This CDR3 spans 15 amino acids. Germline V lookup: CDR1 MNHNY, CDR2 SVGAGI (reference sequence). The CDR3 bases are TGTGCCAGCAGTTACACATTGGACAGGGTCCCCGAGCAGTACTTC. Translated, it gives CASSYTLDRVPEQYF.

The chain carries TRBV4-2 and TRBJ2-3; D is possibly TRBD2 (5 bases). The CDR3 totals 15 residues. Per the germline V gene, CDR1 is LGHNA and CDR2 is YNFKEQ. Trimming shortened V by 0 bases and J by 0 bases, and 7 bases separated the two germline ends. For the CDR3, the DNA is TGTGCCAGCAGCCAAGAAGGCGGGAGCACAGATACGCAGTATTTT. It specifies CASSQEGGSTDTQYF.